These 13 T cell receptor beta chains were all obtained from the same sample, sequenced in a study of identifying expanded T cells in peripheral blood. TCRdb keeps only in-frame clones here, not all; method: immunoSEQ multiplex PCR. This table has about 97,000 clones, more than 70% appearing once. The sample comprised blood. These TCRs come from a person between 18 and 69 years old in good health.

This chain uses TRBV30 with TRBJ2-5; 11 positions agree with TRBD2. V shed 1 base and J 5 bases; nucleotides not matched to a gene: 3. From germline, CDR1 is GTSNPN and CDR2 SVGIG (reference sequence). The CDR3 has 14 amino acids. CDR3 bases: TGTGCCTGGAGTGGGCCTAGCGGGGGGGAGACCCAGTACTTC. Its protein product is CAWSGPSGGETQYF.

The chain has TRBV4-3 and TRBJ2-5; possible D gene TRBD1, 5 bases. V was trimmed by 0 bases and J by 4 bases, leaving 9 bases between them. The CDR3 runs to 14 residues. Germline V gene lookup returns CDR1 LGHNA and CDR2 YSLEER. CDR3 coding DNA: TGCGCCAGCAGCCAAGAACTGACAGCAGAGACCCAGTACTTC. Encoded protein: CASSQELTAETQYF.

The rearrangement uses TRBV7-9 and TRBJ2-1; 8 bases line up with TRBD2. The CDR3 runs 14 residues. Germline values: CDR1 SEHNR, CDR2 FQNEAQ (reference sequence). V dropped 5 bases and J dropped 10; count of bases not matched to a gene: 10. The CDR3 nucleotides are TGTGCCAGCAGCGCCCGGATAGCGGGGCAGGAGCAGTTCTTC. Its protein product is CASSARIAGQEQFF. The full variable domain, rest sourced from reference TRBV7-9 and TRBJ2-1, is DTGVSQNPRHKITKRGQNVTFRCDPISEHNRLYWYRQTLGQGPEFLTYFQNEAQLEKSRLLSDRFSAERPKGSFSTLEIQRTEQGDSAMYLCASSARIAGQEQFFGPGTRLTVL.

The chain combines TRBV9 with TRBJ2-7; D could derive from TRBD1 or TRBD2 (5 bases each). Trimming cost V 4 bases and J 5 bases, with 19 bases left between them. This CDR3 has 15 amino acids. Germline V CDR1 and CDR2: SGDLS, YYNGEE. CDR3 amino acids: CASSPQGTGLDEQYF. CDR3 in DNA: TGTGCCAGCAGCCCTCAAGGGACCGGTCTCGACGAGCAGTACTTC.

V is TRBV7-2 and J is TRBJ2-5; no definite D call. Trimming took 3 bases from V and 1 from J, leaving 12 bases between them. The CDR3 totals 15 residues. Germline CDR1 reads SGHTA; CDR2 reads FQGNSA. CDR3: CASSFLPLVQETQYF. The CDR3 DNA reads as TGTGCCAGCAGCTTCCTACCACTGGTCCAAGAGACCCAGTACTTC.

The V call is TRBV7-8, the J call TRBJ2-3; D tentatively fits TRBD1 or TRBD2 (6 bases each). Trimming shortened V by 5 bases and J by 4 bases, and 13 bases separated the two germline ends. This CDR3 has 14 amino acids. From germline, CDR1 is SGHVS and CDR2 FQNEAQ. DNA of the CDR3: TGTGCCAGCAGCCCGGGGGCCTGGGCAGATACGCAGTATTTT. It encodes CASSPGAWADTQYF.

J is TRBJ1-2 and V is TRBV29-1; 7 bases are a match to TRBD1. Trimming took 7 bases from V and 3 from J; bases not matched to a gene: 14. The CDR3 has 15 residues. Germline CDR1 is SQVTM and CDR2 is ANQGSEA. The CDR3 spells CSANGYSTGDYGYTF. In DNA form, the CDR3 reads TGCAGCGCCAACGGATACTCCACAGGGGACTATGGCTACACCTTC.

The CDR3 DNA follows: TGTGCCAGCAGTTACTCGTTAACCAGGGGCTACGAGCAGTACTTC. This gives the protein CASSYSLTRGYEQYF. V and J are TRBV6-5 and TRBJ2-7, with D perhaps matching TRBD1 (6 bases). This CDR3 region has 15 residues. Germline V lookup: CDR1 MNHEY, CDR2 SVGAGI. V shed 0 bases and J shed 3 bases, with 12 bases lying between them.

The chain links TRBV6-5 to TRBJ2-2; D unclear. The V gene's germline CDR1 is MNHEY and CDR2 SVGAGI. CDR3 length: 14 amino acids. The V end was cut by 10 bases, the J end by 3 bases, with 15 bases between. CDR3 protein: CAIRTDGDTGELFF. CDR3 sequence (DNA): TGTGCCATCCGGACGGATGGGGACACCGGGGAGCTGTTTTTT.

The chain uses TRBV5-6 and TRBJ1-5; D is undetermined. Per germline, CDR1 SGHDT and CDR2 YYEEEE. The V and J ends lost 2 bases and 3 bases respectively, with 15 bases between them. The CDR3 has 16 residues. The CDR3, as DNA: TGTGCCAGCAGCTTCTTTAGGCAGAGCATCAATCAGCCCCAGCATTTT. This encodes CASSFFRQSINQPQHF.

This clone was found once. The rearrangement joins TRBV19 to TRBJ1-1; 7 bases match TRBD1. Germline V CDR1 and CDR2: LNHDA, SQIVND (reference sequence). Unmatched junction bases numbered 7, after V lost 6 bases and J lost 6 bases. The CDR3 sequence is 13 residues long. The CDR3 bases are TGTGCCAGTAGATCCACCGGGACAGCTGAAGCTTTCTTT. Protein sequence: CASRSTGTAEAFF.

The J gene is TRBJ2-6, the V gene TRBV5-1; the D is unclear. The V gene lost 0 bases and the J gene lost 4 bases, with 8 bases spanning the gap. The CDR3 is made up of 15 amino acids. CDR1 is SGHRS, CDR2 YFSETQ, per germline. CDR3: CASSLVLSGANVLTF. The DNA of the CDR3 is TGCGCCAGCAGCTTGGTTCTCTCCGGGGCCAACGTCCTGACTTTC.

This chain links TRBV6-1 with TRBJ1-4, with D perhaps matching TRBD1 (5 bases). This CDR3 is built from 15 residues. Germline CDR1 MNHNS, CDR2 SASEGT. Trimming stripped 0 bases from V and 8 bases from J, with 13 bases between. In nucleotides, the CDR3 is TGTGCCAGCAGTGAAGCCAGCAGGGTAGAGGAAAAACTGTTTTTT. Translating it yields CASSEASRVEEKLFF.